Each of the 15 T cell receptor beta chains below was sequenced from the same sample in a study of blood T cells in healthy people across ages. Primers used in a second PCR of about 6 to 11 cycles were a sample-barcoded 5' primer and a J-beta primer mix. One entry per CDR3 protein results from TCRdb running MiXCR on the 5' RACE reads. The sample carries roughly 1,300,000 distinct CDR3 sequences, 45% to 70% recorded once. The specimen sequenced was blood. These receptors all come from a young man in good health.

The CDR3 coding sequence is TGTGCCACAACCGGGACTCTCACAGATACGCAGTATTTT. This codes for CATTGTLTDTQYF. This chain joins TRBV6-5 and TRBJ2-3, with D possibly TRBD2 on 6 matching bases. Trimming shortened V by 10 bases and J by 2 bases, and 13 bases separated the two germline ends. CDR3 length equals 13 residues. Per germline, CDR1 MNHEY and CDR2 SVGAGI.

The chain recombines TRBV3-1 with TRBJ2-5; the match to TRBD2 covers 11 bases. V trimming: 0 bases; J trimming: 11 bases; junction bases outside the gene matches: 11. This CDR3 spans 16 amino acids. Germline values: CDR1 LGHDT, CDR2 YNNKEL (reference sequence). As DNA, the CDR3 is TGTGCCAGCAGCCAAGATTTAGCGGGAGGGCCGCGGGAGCAGTACTTC. This translates into CASSQDLAGGPREQYF.

The chain has TRBV11-2 and TRBJ2-5; D unresolved. Germline V lookup: CDR1 SGHAT, CDR2 FQNNGV. The CDR3 covers 14 residues. Trimming stripped 3 bases from V and 0 bases from J, with 8 bases between. CDR3 sequence: CASSFGLDQETQYF. As DNA, the CDR3 is TGTGCCAGCAGCTTCGGGTTAGACCAAGAGACCCAGTACTTC.

V gene TRBV6-5 combines with J gene TRBJ2-7; TRBD1 agrees at 7 bases. Trimming removed 5 bases from V and 2 bases from J; junction bases left unmatched: 6. The CDR3 is made up of 14 amino acids. Looked up from germline, CDR1 is MNHEY and CDR2 is SVGAGI. The CDR3 reads CASSTSGGPYEQYF. CDR3 in DNA: TGTGCCAGCAGTACCTCAGGGGGTCCCTACGAGCAGTACTTC.

This sequence joins TRBV7-2 and TRBJ1-5; 7 bases map to TRBD1. The length of the CDR3 is 14 residues. Germline V gene lookup returns CDR1 SGHTA and CDR2 FQGNSA. After removal of 8 bases from V and 3 bases from J, the junction contained 7 bases not matched to a gene. The CDR3 is CASRTGDINQPQHF. CDR3 DNA sequence: TGTGCCAGCCGCACAGGGGACATCAATCAGCCCCAGCATTTT.

The V call is TRBV9, the J call TRBJ2-7; 9 bases align to TRBD1. With V trimmed by 0 bases and J by 6 bases, 7 bases remained unmatched. Germline V lookup: CDR1 SGDLS, CDR2 YYNGEE. This CDR3 comprises 15 residues. The CDR3 loop reads CASSVGWGQGSEQYF. The CDR3 nucleotides read TGTGCCAGCAGCGTAGGCTGGGGACAGGGCTCCGAGCAGTACTTC.

The chain combines TRBV4-3 with TRBJ2-1; 7 bases are a match to TRBD1. Losses at the gene ends were 4 bases for V and 4 bases for J; bases not matched to a gene: 7. Germline-derived CDR1 and CDR2 are LGHNA and YSLEER. The CDR3 is 15 residues long. This CDR3 reads CASSPRDSPYNEQFF. The CDR3 bases are TGCGCCAGCAGCCCCCGGGACAGCCCATACAATGAGCAGTTCTTC.

The V call is TRBV20-1, the J call TRBJ2-1; TRBD2 might be the D (6 bases). The CDR3 extends over 14 amino acids. The germline CDR1 and CDR2 sequences are DFQATT and SNEGSKA (reference sequence). V was trimmed by 2 bases and J by 7 bases, leaving 15 bases between them. CDR3 sequence reads: CSARSRLARNEQFF. The CDR3 bases are TGCAGTGCTAGATCGAGGCTAGCGCGGAATGAGCAGTTCTTC.

This clonotype was seen a handful of times. The V gene is TRBV25-1, the J gene TRBJ1-2; perhaps TRBD1 as D (6 bases). Deletions cut 0 bases from V and 7 bases from J, with 18 bases between. Germline CDR1 and CDR2: MGHDK and SYGVNS. CDR3 length: 16 residues. CDR3 residues: CASSEYTGGRRSGYTF. CDR3 sequence (DNA): TGTGCCAGCAGTGAATATACCGGGGGGCGCAGAAGTGGCTACACCTTC.

This clonotype appeared many times. The chain carries TRBV6-2 or TRBV6-3 and TRBJ2-7; D uncertain. This CDR3 is 12 amino acids long. CDR1 is MNHEY, CDR2 SVGEGT, per germline. V gave up 0 bases and J gave up 2 bases, with 2 bases separating them. In nucleotides, the CDR3 is TGTGCCAGCAGTTACTCGACCTACGAGCAGTACTTC. Translation: CASSYSTYEQYF.

A single count supports this clonotype. CDR3: CASSPWDSGYEQYF. The CDR3 DNA reads as TGTGCCAGCTCACCATGGGACAGCGGATACGAGCAGTACTTC. The rearrangement uses TRBV18 and TRBJ2-7, with 7 bases that match TRBD1. The length of the CDR3 is 14 residues. The V gene's germline CDR1 is KGHSH and CDR2 LQKENI. J gave up 4 bases and V 2 bases, and 5 bases lay outside the gene matches.

This clonotype was seen a handful of times. This rearrangement joins TRBV5-6 to TRBJ1-2; tentative D call: TRBD1 (5 bases). The germline V gene encodes CDR1 SGHDT and CDR2 YYEEEE. The CDR3 spans 14 residues. V lost 2 bases, J lost 2 bases, and 10 bases lay in between. CDR3 sequence: CASSFGRQNYGYTF. As DNA, the CDR3 is TGTGCCAGCAGCTTCGGCCGACAGAACTATGGCTACACCTTC.

The chain links TRBV29-1 to TRBJ1-3, with D possibly matching TRBD1 (5 bases). V gave up 4 bases and J gave up 2 bases, with 12 bases separating them. Germline V gene lookup returns CDR1 SQVTM and CDR2 ANQGSEA. This CDR3 is 14 amino acids long. The CDR3: CSVASGTTGNTIYF. CDR3 nucleotides: TGCAGCGTTGCGTCCGGGACGACTGGAAACACCATATATTTT.

This clonotype was seen only once. This chain links TRBV15 with TRBJ2-1; D is perhaps TRBD2 (6 bases). The V gene lost 5 bases and the J gene lost 6 bases, with 14 bases spanning the gap. The CDR3 sequence is 14 residues long. CDR1 is LNHNV and CDR2 is YYDKDF in the germline V gene (reference sequence). The CDR3 region is CATSRPLEGNEQFF. The CDR3 region has the DNA TGTGCCACCAGCCGGCCCCTGGAGGGCAATGAGCAGTTCTTC.

The chain links TRBV18 to TRBJ2-5; D is unclear. Trimming pared 3 bases from V and 11 bases from J, leaving 25 bases between. Per germline, CDR1 KGHSH and CDR2 LQKENI. CDR3 size: 16 residues. CDR3 DNA: TGTGCCAGCTCACCGGGGTTGATTTCCCCCTACGCGGAGCAGTACTTC. This sequence encodes CASSPGLISPYAEQYF.